This T cell receptor (beta chain) is from a study of T cell responses to AZD1222 COVID-19 vaccine. On this clone: Its target is not known.

Overall study results and limits: Nearly half of spike-specific TCRs reportedly go after variant regions that carry no mutations. Recipients of AZD1222 seropositive at baseline numbered only 5 or 6.

The repertoire was sequenced with immunoSEQ multiplex PCR; TCRdb's copy has only in-frame clones and lacks some. The sample holds roughly 110,000 clones, around 87% seen once. The germline CDR1 and CDR2 sequences are SNHLY and FYNNEI. The CDR3 has 12 amino acids. V lost 5 bases and J 11 bases, leaving 15 bases between the germline ends. The receptor was isolated from an adult in good health. The material sequenced was peripheral blood, taken on day 0 of AZD1222 vaccination. The chain links TRBV2 to TRBJ1-1; perhaps TRBD1 as D (6 bases). The CDR3 loop reads CASSYATGEAFF. The CDR3 nucleotides are TGTGCCAGCAGTTACGCGACAGGAGAGGCTTTCTTT.